This T cell receptor beta chain was sequenced for a study of glioma-infiltrating T cells after dendritic cell vaccination. The assay was immunoSEQ multiplex PCR, and TCRdb's table has in-frame clones only and misses some. The data show about 82,000 clones, 70% to 90% seen once. J was trimmed by 13 bases and V by 6 bases; bases with no gene match: 2. Germline V lookup: CDR1 SNHLY, CDR2 FYNNEI. The CDR3 has 11 amino acids. The origin of this receptor is a human donor with glioblastoma. Sequenced material: blood, taken before dendritic cell vaccination. The genes are TRBV2 and TRBJ2-1; 11 nucleotides agree with TRBD2. In DNA, the CDR3 is TGTGCCAGCAGAGGGACTAGCGGTCAGTTCTTC. Its translation is CASRGTSGQFF. The full variable domain, with the rest looked up from reference TRBV2 and TRBJ2-1, is EPEVTQTPSHQVTQMGQEVILRCVPISNHLYFYWYRQILGQKVEFLVSFYNNEISEKSEIFDDQFSVERPDGSNFTLKIRSTKLEDSAMYFCASRGTSGQFFGPGTRLTVL.